A selection of T cell receptor beta chains follows, all from one sample in a study of cytomegalovirus exposure and HLA in healthy donors. Measured with immunoSEQ multiplex PCR; TCRdb has only the in-frame clones, and not every one. The sample shows around 140,000 clones, around 80% of them seen only once. The sequenced sample was PBMCs. Receptors were obtained from a man aged 45-65 years in good health and CMV-seronegative. CDR3s include the opening cysteine and the closing phenylalanine or tryptophan. The listing skips clone size in some rows; elsewhere it reads once, few, many or a size class.

CDR3: CASSLASRGTEAFF
J: TRBJ1-1
size: NA
V: TRBV5-1

CDR3: CASSVGGVREDRNEQYF
J: TRBJ2-7
size: NA
V: TRBV9

CDR3: CASRGDRGLLNHYEQYF
J: TRBJ2-7
size: NA
V: TRBV7-9

CDR3: CASSLGQGNSPLHF
J: TRBJ1-6
size: NA
V: TRBV5-5

CDR3: CASGRGGAGEETQYF
J: TRBJ2-5
size: NA
V: TRBV12-5

CDR3: CASSLAGGQETQYF
J: TRBJ2-5
size: NA
V: TRBV5-6

CDR3: CASSPGPQGGETQYF
J: TRBJ2-5
size: NA
V: TRBV4-1

CDR3: CASSAGFNEQFF
J: TRBJ2-1
size: few
V: TRBV9

CDR3: CASSPPSGGGFEQYF
J: TRBJ2-7
size: few
V: TRBV18

CDR3: CASSEGGYEQYF
J: TRBJ2-7
size: NA
V: TRBV2

CDR3: CASSASGYSYNEQFF
J: TRBJ2-1
size: NA
V: TRBV7-2

CDR3: CASSRQGPEPYEQYF
J: TRBJ2-7
size: NA
V: TRBV10-1

CDR3: CSARDWREQFF
J: TRBJ2-1
size: NA
V: TRBV20-1

CDR3: CASSLDYLSQETQYF
J: TRBJ2-5
size: NA
V: TRBV5-5

CDR3: CSVDFGGSPLNEKLFF
J: TRBJ1-4
size: once
V: TRBV29-1

CDR3: CASSDSWTGGGYTF
J: TRBJ1-2
size: once
V: TRBV7-2

CDR3: CASSPPIGRTGSYEQYF
J: TRBJ2-7
size: NA
V: TRBV27

CDR3: CASIQGTEAFF
J: TRBJ1-1
size: NA
V: TRBV5-4

CDR3: CSVVTPKSTDTQYF
J: TRBJ2-3
size: few
V: TRBV29-1

CDR3: CASSDTGQVTYEQYF
J: TRBJ2-7
size: NA
V: TRBV6-5

CDR3: CASSASRQSYEQYF
J: TRBJ2-7
size: NA
V: TRBV9

CDR3: CASSSSAGAEQYF
J: TRBJ2-7
size: NA
V: TRBV9

CDR3: CASSLAGQGEETQYF
J: TRBJ2-5
size: NA
V: TRBV5-4

CDR3: CASSLGAGGPVDTQYF
J: TRBJ2-3
size: NA
V: TRBV7-2

CDR3: CASSFTAGGQADTQYF
J: TRBJ2-3
size: NA
V: TRBV5-1

CDR3: CASTSLAGGGADTQYF
J: TRBJ2-3
size: NA
V: TRBV27

CDR3: CASSSEGYGYTF
J: TRBJ1-2
size: few
V: TRBV7-9

CDR3: CASSLVGTLNTEAFF
J: TRBJ1-1
size: NA
V: TRBV5-1

CDR3: CASSLENRVNGYTF
J: TRBJ1-2
size: NA
V: TRBV5-1